This T cell receptor beta chain was sequenced for a study of cytomegalovirus exposure and HLA in healthy donors. Turning to the study itself: There were 350 to 450 genotyped donors. Of these, 81% fell in the genetic ancestry cluster associated with self-reported Caucasian donors.

The study, taken as a whole, reports: As immune exposure information, only CMV serostatus was available.

This clone was counted once. Its antigen is not known. The donors, nominally healthy at sampling, likely had unrecorded immune exposures. With 3 bases clipped from V and 4 bases from J, the junction kept 8 bases outside the gene matches. The CDR3 is made up of 15 amino acids. Germline CDR1 is SGHNT and CDR2 is YYREEE (reference sequence). The PCR contained 60 Vbeta and 13 Jbeta primers. The table came from immunoSEQ multiplex PCR; TCRdb's copy has only in-frame clones and leaves some out. The sample has 65,000 to 95,000 clones, 78% seen once; the top ten hold 5.5% to 7%. Material for sequencing was PBMCs. This sequence joins TRBV5-4 and TRBJ2-7; 9 positions agree with TRBD1. The source is a male donor in good health and CMV-seropositive. CDR3 DNA: TGTGCCAGCAGCTCACCAGGGACAGGGAGTTACGAGCAGTACTTC. This sequence encodes CASSSPGTGSYEQYF.